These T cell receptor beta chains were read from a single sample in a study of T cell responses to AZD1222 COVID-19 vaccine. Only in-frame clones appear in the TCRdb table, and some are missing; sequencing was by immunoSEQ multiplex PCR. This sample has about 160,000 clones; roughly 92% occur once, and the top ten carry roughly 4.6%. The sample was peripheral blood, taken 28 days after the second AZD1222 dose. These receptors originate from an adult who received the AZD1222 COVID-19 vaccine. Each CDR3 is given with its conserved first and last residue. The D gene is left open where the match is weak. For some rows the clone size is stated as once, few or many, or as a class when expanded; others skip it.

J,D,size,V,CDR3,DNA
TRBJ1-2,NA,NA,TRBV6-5,CASKNEGYGYTF,TGTGCCAGTAAAAATGAGGGGTATGGCTACACCTTC
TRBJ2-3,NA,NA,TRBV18,CASSRQGGTDTQYF,TGTGCCAGCTCACGGCAGGGTGGAACAGATACGCAGTATTTT
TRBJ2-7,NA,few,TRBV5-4,CASSRQAREQYF,TGTGCCAGCAGTCGACAGGCTCGGGAGCAGTACTTC
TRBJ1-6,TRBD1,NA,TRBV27,CASTLRGDSNSPLHF,TGTGCCAGCACCCTCAGGGGGGACAGTAATTCACCCCTCCACTTT
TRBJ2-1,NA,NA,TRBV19,CASSIDRHEQFF,TGTGCCAGTAGTATAGATCGGCATGAGCAGTTCTTC
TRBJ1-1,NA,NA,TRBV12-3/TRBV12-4,CASSPHGRPEAFF,TGTGCCAGCAGTCCCCACGGGAGACCTGAAGCTTTCTTT
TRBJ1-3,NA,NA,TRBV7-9,CASSFDGNTIYF,TGTGCCAGCAGCTTTGACGGAAACACCATATATTTT
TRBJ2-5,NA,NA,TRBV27,CASSPRSYQETQYF,TGTGCCAGCAGTCCCCGATCGTACCAAGAGACCCAGTACTTC
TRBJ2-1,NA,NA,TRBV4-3,CASSRGSGYNEQFF,TGCGCCAGCAGCCGGGGTAGCGGCTACAATGAGCAGTTCTTC
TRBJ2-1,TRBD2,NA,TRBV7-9,CASSPPLAGGYNEQFF,TGTGCCAGCAGCCCTCCGCTAGCGGGAGGATACAATGAGCAGTTCTTC
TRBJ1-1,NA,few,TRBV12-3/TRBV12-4,CASSFAENTEAFF,TGTGCCAGCAGTTTTGCGGAGAACACTGAAGCTTTCTTT
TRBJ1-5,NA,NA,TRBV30,CAWSVGGGRGKPQHF,TGTGCCTGGAGTGTAGGGGGGGGACGAGGTAAGCCCCAGCATTTT
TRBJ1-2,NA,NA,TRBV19,CASSIQGREIYGYTF,TGTGCCAGTAGTATTCAGGGGCGCGAGATCTATGGCTACACCTTC
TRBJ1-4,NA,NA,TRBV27,CASSTSRRTEKLFF,TGTGCCAGCAGTACGAGTCGACGAACGGAAAAACTGTTTTTT
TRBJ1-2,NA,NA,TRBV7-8,CASSFRGGEAGYGYTF,TGTGCCAGCAGCTTCAGGGGAGGAGAGGCCGGCTATGGCTACACCTTC
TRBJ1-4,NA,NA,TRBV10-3,CAISESVVRSEKLFF,TGTGCCATCAGTGAGTCTGTCGTCCGGTCTGAAAAACTGTTTTTT
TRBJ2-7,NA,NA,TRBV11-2,CASSLGMDYYEQYF,TGTGCCAGCAGCTTAGGTATGGACTACTACGAGCAGTACTTC
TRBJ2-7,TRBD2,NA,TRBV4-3,CASSPRLARSYEQYF,TGCGCCAGCAGCCCCCGACTAGCGCGCTCCTACGAGCAGTACTTC
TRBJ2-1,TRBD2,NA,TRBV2,CASRLAGVNNEQFF,TGTGCCAGCCGACTAGCGGGAGTGAACAATGAGCAGTTCTTC
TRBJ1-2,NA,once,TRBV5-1,CASSLYETANYGYTF,TGCGCCAGCAGCTTGTATGAGACGGCTAACTATGGCTACACCTTC
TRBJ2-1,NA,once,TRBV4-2,CASSQGTEQFF,TGTGCCAGCAGCCAAGGCACGGAGCAGTTCTTC
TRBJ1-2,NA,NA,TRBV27,CASSLGFGLNYGYTF,TGTGCCAGCAGTTTAGGGTTTGGCCTTAACTATGGCTACACCTTC
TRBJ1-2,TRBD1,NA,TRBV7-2,CASSRTGAGMSGYTF,TGTGCCAGCAGCCGGACAGGCGCGGGGATGAGTGGCTACACCTTC
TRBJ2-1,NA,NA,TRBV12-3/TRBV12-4,CASIMTAYNEQFF,TGTGCCAGCATCATGACTGCCTACAATGAGCAGTTCTTC
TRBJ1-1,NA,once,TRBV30,CAWSVREAEAFF,TGTGCCTGGAGTGTACGGGAGGCTGAAGCTTTCTTT
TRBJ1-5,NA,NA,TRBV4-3,CASSQGAGGNQPQHF,TGCGCCAGCAGCCAAGGAGCAGGGGGCAATCAGCCCCAGCATTTT
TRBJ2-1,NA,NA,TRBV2,CATSRGHEQFF,TGTGCCACCTCCCGTGGTCATGAGCAGTTCTTC
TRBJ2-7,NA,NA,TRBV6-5,CASSFGNTYEQYF,TGTGCCAGCAGTTTCGGAAACACCTACGAGCAGTACTTC
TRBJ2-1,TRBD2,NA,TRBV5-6,CASSLGLAGVLNVYNEQFF,TGTGCCAGCAGCTTGGGACTAGCGGGAGTCCTTAACGTCTACAATGAGCAGTTCTTC
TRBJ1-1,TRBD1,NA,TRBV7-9,CASSQRQGVYTEAFF,TGTGCCAGCAGCCAAAGACAGGGGGTCTACACTGAAGCTTTCTTT
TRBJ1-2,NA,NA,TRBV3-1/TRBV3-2,CASSQDTSGRGYTF,TGTGCCAGCAGCCAAGATACGTCCGGCCGCGGCTACACCTTC
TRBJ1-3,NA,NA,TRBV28,CASRRIGGGGNTIYF,TGTGCCAGCCGACGAATCGGGGGAGGTGGAAACACCATATATTTT
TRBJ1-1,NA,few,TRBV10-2,CASSEGRRGIRGNTEAFF,TGCGCCAGCAGTGAGGGGCGGAGGGGCATACGTGGGAACACTGAAGCTTTCTTT
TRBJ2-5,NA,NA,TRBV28,CASRVRGLQETQYF,TGTGCCAGCAGGGTCCGGGGGCTCCAAGAGACCCAGTACTTC
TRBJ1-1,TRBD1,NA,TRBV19,CASSIVQGADVAFF,TGTGCCAGTAGTATTGTTCAGGGGGCGGATGTAGCTTTCTTT
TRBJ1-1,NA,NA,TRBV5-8,CASSSRGQKKTGAFF,TGTGCCAGCAGCTCGCGCGGCCAAAAAAAAACGGGGGCTTTCTTT
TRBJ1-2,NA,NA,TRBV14,CASSQYTVNPMGYTF,TGTGCCAGCAGCCAATATACAGTCAATCCTATGGGCTACACCTTC
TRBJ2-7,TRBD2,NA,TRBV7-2,CASSAGLVSEQYF,TGTGCCAGCAGCGCAGGACTAGTGAGCGAGCAGTACTTC
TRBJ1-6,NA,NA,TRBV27,CASSPPWGGNSPLHF,TGTGCCAGCAGCCCGCCCTGGGGTGGTAATTCACCCCTCCACTTT
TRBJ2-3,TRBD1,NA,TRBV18,CASSRLQGTDTQYF,TGTGCCAGCTCACGGCTACAGGGGACAGATACGCAGTATTTT
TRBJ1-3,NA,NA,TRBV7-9,CASSFTDGNTIYF,TGTGCCAGCAGCTTCACCGATGGAAACACCATATATTTT
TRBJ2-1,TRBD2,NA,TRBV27,CASSFSSGRAYNEQFF,TGTGCCAGCAGTTTTTCAAGCGGGAGGGCCTACAATGAGCAGTTCTTC
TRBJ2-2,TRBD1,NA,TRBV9,CASSFGQGRAGELFF,TGTGCCAGCAGCTTCGGACAGGGGCGGGCCGGGGAGCTGTTTTTT
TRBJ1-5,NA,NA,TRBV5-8,CASSLWTVSNQPQHF,TGTGCCAGCAGCTTGTGGACGGTTAGCAATCAGCCCCAGCATTTT
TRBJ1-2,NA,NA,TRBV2,CASRGDNPISYGYTF,TGTGCCAGCAGGGGGGACAACCCTATCTCCTATGGCTACACCTTC
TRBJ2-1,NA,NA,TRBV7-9,CASSLMGTPYNEQFF,TGTGCCAGCAGCTTGATGGGGACCCCCTACAATGAGCAGTTCTTC
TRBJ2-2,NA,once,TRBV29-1,CSAWGENTGELFF,TGCAGCGCCTGGGGGGAGAACACCGGGGAGCTGTTTTTT
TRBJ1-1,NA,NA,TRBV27,CASSPFTGRAPTEAFF,TGTGCCAGCAGTCCCTTTACAGGGCGGGCCCCCACTGAAGCTTTCTTT
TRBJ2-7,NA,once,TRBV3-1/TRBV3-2,CASRSSGRSRGEQYF,TGTGCCAGCAGGTCGAGCGGGCGCTCACGCGGCGAGCAGTACTTC
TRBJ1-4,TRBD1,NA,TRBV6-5,CASRRTTGVNEKLFF,TGTGCCAGCAGACGAACTACAGGGGTTAATGAAAAACTGTTTTTT
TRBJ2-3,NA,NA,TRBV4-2,CASSTKNRESTDTQYF,TGTGCCAGCAGCACCAAAAACAGGGAGAGCACAGATACGCAGTATTTT
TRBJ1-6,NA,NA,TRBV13,CASSFLDSYNSPLHF,TGTGCCAGCAGCTTCCTAGACTCCTATAATTCACCCCTCCACTTT
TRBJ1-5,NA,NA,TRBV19,CASSIGGQPQHF,TGTGCCAGTAGTATAGGGGGTCAGCCCCAGCATTTT
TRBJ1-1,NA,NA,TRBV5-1,CASSVGQNTEAFF,TGCGCCAGCAGCGTGGGACAGAACACTGAAGCTTTCTTT
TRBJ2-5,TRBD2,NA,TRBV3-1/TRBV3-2,CASSPRTSGRQETQYF,TGTGCCAGCAGCCCCCGGACTAGCGGGAGACAAGAGACCCAGTACTTC
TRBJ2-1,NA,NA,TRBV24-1,CATSDARWNEQFF,TGTGCCACCAGTGATGCCCGGTGGAATGAGCAGTTCTTC
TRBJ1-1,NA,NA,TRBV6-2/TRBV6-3,CASSYSSEAFF,TGTGCCAGCAGTTACTCTTCTGAAGCTTTCTTT
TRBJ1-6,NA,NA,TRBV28,CASIHKAGRFGSPLHF,TGTGCCAGCATTCACAAAGCGGGCAGGTTTGGTTCACCCCTCCACTTT
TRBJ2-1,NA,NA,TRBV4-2,CASSQELGARGNNEQFF,TGTGCCAGCAGCCAGGAGTTGGGGGCGAGAGGGAACAATGAGCAGTTCTTC